The rows below give T cell receptor beta chains drawn from one sample of a study of T cell repertoires in cytomegalovirus infection. TCRdb ran MiXCR on the reads and lists one entry per CDR3 protein. This table holds some 600,000 distinct CDR3 sequences, more than 20% found once. The sequenced material came from CD8+ T cells from PBMCs. The source of these receptors is a human donor in good health (CMV status not recorded). Some clones in this sample may be carry-over from other donors' samples. Each CDR3 is given with its conserved first and last residue. The D gene is left open where the match is weak. Clone size is given for some rows only: seen once, a few or many times, or a class if the clone is expanded.

clone_size: few; v_call: TRBV5-1; d_call: TRBD2; j_call: TRBJ2-4; cdr3_aa: CASTGGGEAKNIQYF
clone_size: -; v_call: TRBV20-1; d_call: TRBD2; j_call: TRBJ2-1; cdr3_aa: CSARDPGENGGAYEQFF
clone_size: few; v_call: TRBV6-2/TRBV6-3; d_call: -; j_call: TRBJ1-1; cdr3_aa: CASRLGRNTEAFF
clone_size: many; v_call: TRBV7-9; d_call: -; j_call: TRBJ1-3; cdr3_aa: CASRPEQILRGNTIYF
clone_size: many; v_call: TRBV2; d_call: TRBD1; j_call: TRBJ2-6; cdr3_aa: CASRGDRSSGANVLTF
clone_size: -; v_call: TRBV2; d_call: TRBD2; j_call: TRBJ2-5; cdr3_aa: CASSGGGGAQTQYF
clone_size: many; v_call: TRBV7-6; d_call: TRBD1; j_call: TRBJ1-1; cdr3_aa: CASSLLVTGVEAFF
clone_size: -; v_call: TRBV29-1; d_call: -; j_call: TRBJ1-2; cdr3_aa: CSVEGREGGYTF
clone_size: many; v_call: TRBV7-2; d_call: -; j_call: TRBJ1-2; cdr3_aa: CASNDLGYGYTF
clone_size: many; v_call: TRBV7-6; d_call: -; j_call: TRBJ2-3; cdr3_aa: CASSFMTDSADTQYF
clone_size: few; v_call: TRBV29-1; d_call: -; j_call: TRBJ1-2; cdr3_aa: CSADNLSSYTF
clone_size: few; v_call: TRBV2; d_call: -; j_call: TRBJ1-2; cdr3_aa: CASSDEDNYGYTF
clone_size: many; v_call: TRBV7-9; d_call: -; j_call: TRBJ2-1; cdr3_aa: CASSLEDQMTNNEQFF
clone_size: -; v_call: TRBV5-5; d_call: -; j_call: TRBJ1-5; cdr3_aa: CASSVRDGRNQPQHF
clone_size: -; v_call: TRBV25-1; d_call: -; j_call: TRBJ1-2; cdr3_aa: CASADGGVYGYTF
clone_size: -; v_call: TRBV28; d_call: -; j_call: TRBJ1-5; cdr3_aa: CASSLYRVSDQPQHF
clone_size: few; v_call: TRBV7-9; d_call: -; j_call: TRBJ1-3; cdr3_aa: CASSLSTRIDMGRSGNTIYF
clone_size: -; v_call: TRBV7-9; d_call: -; j_call: TRBJ1-1; cdr3_aa: CASGPGTTEAFF
clone_size: -; v_call: TRBV28; d_call: TRBD1; j_call: TRBJ2-5; cdr3_aa: CASSSGTAHQETQYF
clone_size: few; v_call: TRBV5-1; d_call: TRBD2; j_call: TRBJ2-1; cdr3_aa: CASSKGGGGLSYNEQFF
clone_size: few; v_call: TRBV6-5; d_call: -; j_call: TRBJ2-2; cdr3_aa: CASSNPSSRAKTGELFF
clone_size: few; v_call: TRBV28; d_call: -; j_call: TRBJ2-2; cdr3_aa: CASSSRTYTGELFF
clone_size: -; v_call: TRBV19; d_call: -; j_call: TRBJ2-1; cdr3_aa: CASSIGPGACNEQFF
clone_size: few; v_call: TRBV6-5; d_call: -; j_call: TRBJ2-5; cdr3_aa: CASSYSGRVEETQYF
clone_size: few; v_call: TRBV7-3; d_call: -; j_call: TRBJ2-2; cdr3_aa: CASSLGPDGELFF
clone_size: few; v_call: TRBV28; d_call: TRBD2; j_call: TRBJ2-1; cdr3_aa: CASRQPDGLEPFF
clone_size: many; v_call: TRBV7-2; d_call: TRBD2; j_call: TRBJ2-2; cdr3_aa: CASLGGAGELFF
clone_size: -; v_call: TRBV6-6; d_call: -; j_call: TRBJ1-6; cdr3_aa: CASTTRWKGPSVQFF
clone_size: -; v_call: TRBV6-2/TRBV6-3; d_call: -; j_call: TRBJ1-2; cdr3_aa: CASSYSPGVSIGYTF
clone_size: few; v_call: TRBV6-1; d_call: TRBD2; j_call: TRBJ2-5; cdr3_aa: CASSLIGSGVETQYF
clone_size: few; v_call: TRBV19; d_call: TRBD1; j_call: TRBJ1-4; cdr3_aa: CASSAGTAVINEKLFF
clone_size: -; v_call: TRBV6-6; d_call: -; j_call: TRBJ2-3; cdr3_aa: CASSRVGAADTQYF
clone_size: -; v_call: TRBV28; d_call: TRBD2; j_call: TRBJ2-3; cdr3_aa: CASSPPIGGDTDTQYF
clone_size: -; v_call: TRBV29-1; d_call: -; j_call: TRBJ2-7; cdr3_aa: CSVEWGNSYEQYF
clone_size: -; v_call: TRBV20-1; d_call: -; j_call: TRBJ1-4; cdr3_aa: CSAPTNEKLFF
clone_size: few; v_call: TRBV29-1; d_call: TRBD1; j_call: TRBJ1-2; cdr3_aa: CSVGGTGSFNYGYTF
clone_size: -; v_call: TRBV14; d_call: TRBD1; j_call: TRBJ1-1; cdr3_aa: CASSQVGGLREAFF
clone_size: -; v_call: TRBV3-1; d_call: -; j_call: TRBJ2-2; cdr3_aa: CASSSWKGRYTGVLFF
clone_size: few; v_call: TRBV7-9; d_call: -; j_call: TRBJ2-1; cdr3_aa: CASSQLDSGDEQFF
clone_size: many; v_call: TRBV27; d_call: -; j_call: TRBJ1-1; cdr3_aa: CASSLGRGIEAFF
clone_size: many; v_call: TRBV7-9; d_call: -; j_call: TRBJ1-6; cdr3_aa: CASSLDGRLSSPLHF
clone_size: -; v_call: TRBV28; d_call: TRBD1; j_call: TRBJ1-2; cdr3_aa: CASSSQGQDGYTF
clone_size: -; v_call: TRBV20-1; d_call: -; j_call: TRBJ2-3; cdr3_aa: CSARDNNDLEAQYF
clone_size: -; v_call: TRBV6-2/TRBV6-3; d_call: TRBD1; j_call: TRBJ1-2; cdr3_aa: CASSYRTGIHGYTF
clone_size: -; v_call: TRBV7-9; d_call: -; j_call: TRBJ2-7; cdr3_aa: CASSYEGPYEQYF
clone_size: few; v_call: TRBV27; d_call: -; j_call: TRBJ2-3; cdr3_aa: CASSLTGHEADTQYF
clone_size: -; v_call: TRBV12-3/TRBV12-4; d_call: -; j_call: TRBJ2-7; cdr3_aa: CASSSFPALSYEQYF
clone_size: -; v_call: TRBV7-3; d_call: -; j_call: TRBJ1-2; cdr3_aa: CASSSTVYYGYTF
clone_size: -; v_call: TRBV27; d_call: -; j_call: TRBJ2-7; cdr3_aa: CASGYTGRYEQYF
clone_size: few; v_call: TRBV5-5; d_call: TRBD1; j_call: TRBJ1-3; cdr3_aa: CASSLGGQAGNTIYF
clone_size: many; v_call: TRBV11-1; d_call: TRBD2; j_call: TRBJ2-1; cdr3_aa: CASSSKTSGGGNEQFF
clone_size: many; v_call: TRBV11-3; d_call: TRBD1; j_call: TRBJ2-4; cdr3_aa: CASSHGQGNIQYF
clone_size: few; v_call: TRBV4-1; d_call: -; j_call: TRBJ1-1; cdr3_aa: CASSQAQVENTEAFF
clone_size: -; v_call: TRBV12-3/TRBV12-4; d_call: -; j_call: TRBJ2-3; cdr3_aa: CASSHTDAQYF